The 19 T cell receptor beta chains reported below all come from one sample, sequenced in a study of T cells in Graves' hyperthyroidism and ophthalmopathy. Amplification targeted TCR beta CDR3 regions from RNA transcripts. Researchers ran a first-round RT-PCR on the TCR CDR3 using the HTBI primer set. TCRdb used MiXCR to reprocess the multiplex PCR reads, holding one entry per CDR3 protein. The top ten hold 3.8% of the sample, which has about 620,000 distinct CDR3 sequences, 15% to 20% seen once. Sequences were obtained from blood. All receptors derive from a woman aged 25 to 39 with Graves' hyperthyroidism.

This clonotype has just a few counts. V usage is TRBV7-3 and J usage is TRBJ2-1; 10 bases align to TRBD2. This CDR3 contains 16 residues. Germline CDR1 SGHTA, CDR2 FQGTGA. The junction had 8 bases not matched to a gene; V was cut back by 5 bases and J by 4 bases. The CDR3 is CASSEIGTSVYNEQFF. CDR3 coding DNA: TGTGCCAGCAGCGAGATCGGGACTAGCGTGTACAATGAGCAGTTCTTC.

As for this clonotype: One junction end disagrees with the germline gene, perhaps due to a read error. The chain is built from TRBV24-1 and TRBJ2-1; D is ambiguous. This CDR3 region has 16 residues. Per germline, CDR1 KGHDR and CDR2 SFDVKD. The CDR3 region has the DNA TGTGCCACCAGTGACACGAATAGTAAGCCCGACAATGAGCAGTCCTTC. Translation gives CATSDTNSKPDNEQSF.

This clonotype was seen ten or more times. The chain employs TRBV30 and TRBJ2-1; 14 bases are shared with TRBD2. The CDR3 length is 16 residues. J was trimmed by 6 bases and V by 0 bases; bases with no gene match: 4. The germline CDR1 and CDR2 sequences are GTSNPN and SVGIG (reference sequence). The CDR3 loop reads CAWSVGTSGRINEQFF. CDR3 DNA sequence: TGTGCCTGGAGTGTAGGGACTAGCGGGAGAATCAATGAGCAGTTCTTC.

Many counts were recorded for this clonotype. The genes are TRBV7-9 and TRBJ1-1; D is unresolved. There are 12 residues in the CDR3. Germline V lookup: CDR1 SEHNR, CDR2 FQNEAQ (reference sequence). The ends were cut back, 5 bases at V and 4 bases at J, with 8 bases in the middle. For the CDR3, the DNA is TGTGCCAGCAGCCCCTTGGCCACTGAAGCTTTCTTT. The encoded protein is CASSPLATEAFF. Full variable domain (missing parts from reference TRBV7-9 and TRBJ1-1): DTGVSQNPRHKITKRGQNVTFRCDPISEHNRLYWYRQTLGQGPEFLTYFQNEAQLEKSRLLSDRFSAERPKGSFSTLEIQRTEQGDSAMYLCASSPLATEAFFGQGTRLTVV.

This clonotype has more than one count but fewer than ten. The rearrangement links TRBV19 to TRBJ2-7; TRBD1 is a possible D gene (5 bases). The CDR3 runs to 13 residues. V was cut by 4 bases and J by 4 bases, with 11 bases left in between. Germline V gives CDR1 LNHDA, CDR2 SQIVND (reference sequence). The CDR3 nucleotides are TGTGCCAGTAGTACGGATCAGGGATACGAGCAGTACTTC. Its translation: CASSTDQGYEQYF. Variable domain in full (rest from reference TRBV19 and TRBJ2-7): DGGITQSPKYLFRKEGQNVTLSCEQNLNHDAMYWYRQDPGQGLRLIYYSQIVNDFQKGDIAEGYSVSREKKESFPLTVTSAQKNPTAFYLCASSTDQGYEQYFGPGTRLTVT.

Points on this clonotype: This may be a read error: a much more frequent sequence differs by one nucleotide. The chain employs TRBV29-1 and TRBJ2-3; 8 nucleotides align to TRBD1. The CDR3 has 14 residues. Germline-derived CDR1 and CDR2 are SQVTM and ANQGSEA. The CDR3 DNA reads TGCAGCGAAACAGGGGGAAGGGGAGCAGATACGAAGTATTTT. Protein sequence: CSETGGRGADTKYF.

This clonotype was detected only a few times. This chain links TRBV20-1 with TRBJ2-1; 7 nucleotides align to TRBD2. After removal of 6 bases from V and 0 bases from J, the junction contained 14 bases not matched to a gene. The CDR3 has 17 amino acids. In germline, CDR1 is DFQATT, CDR2 SNEGSKA (reference sequence). CDR3 sequence: CSAIRKTGGLSYNEQFF. The CDR3 DNA reads as TGCAGTGCGATAAGGAAGACGGGAGGCCTCTCCTACAATGAGCAGTTCTTC.

This clonotype was counted at least ten times. This chain connects TRBV2 to TRBJ2-7; D is ambiguous. The germline V and J ends were trimmed by 8 bases and 3 bases, with 11 bases remaining between them. The CDR3 extends over 12 amino acids. CDR1 is SNHLY, CDR2 FYNNEI, per germline. The CDR3 DNA reads as TGTGCCAGCCGGGTGGTCAGCTACGAGCAGTACTTC. It encodes CASRVVSYEQYF. Full variable domain (remainder filled in from reference TRBV2 and TRBJ2-7): EPEVTQTPSHQVTQMGQEVILRCVPISNHLYFYWYRQILGQKVEFLVSFYNNEISEKSEIFDDQFSVERPDGSNFTLKIRSTKLEDSAMYFCASRVVSYEQYFGPGTRLTVT.

This clonotype appeared many times. This chain joins TRBV7-8 and TRBJ2-7, with 12 bases matching TRBD2. Germline CDR1 is SGHVS and CDR2 is FQNEAQ. The CDR3 is made up of 15 amino acids. The junction had 8 bases not matched to a gene; V was cut back by 5 bases and J by 6 bases. The CDR3 sequence: CASSPLAGGKGEQYF. In nucleotides, the CDR3 is TGTGCCAGCAGCCCCCTAGCGGGAGGGAAGGGCGAGCAGTACTTC.

The chain links TRBV28 to TRBJ1-5; D remains unclear. The CDR3 has 14 amino acids. V lost 4 bases and J 3 bases, leaving 10 bases between the germline ends. CDR1 is MDHEN, CDR2 SYDVKM, per germline. CDR3 bases: TGTGCCAGCAGTTACTCCAGCTCCAATCAGCCCCAGCATTTT. Its protein product is CASSYSSSNQPQHF.

This clonotype was found many times. For the CDR3, the DNA is TGCAGTGCTAGCTTGGAGACCCAGTACTTC. This codes for CSASLETQYF. This chain connects TRBV20-1 to TRBJ2-5; no definite D call. The germline V and J ends were trimmed by 3 bases and 5 bases, with 4 bases remaining between them. Germline values: CDR1 DFQATT, CDR2 SNEGSKA (reference sequence). This CDR3 comprises 10 residues.

The sample holds many counts of this clonotype. This chain connects TRBV28 to TRBJ2-5; TRBD2 might be the D (6 bases). Germline CDR1 reads MDHEN; CDR2 reads SYDVKM. The CDR3 is 14 residues long. The V end lost 6 bases, the J end lost 5 bases, and 16 bases lay between the germline ends. The CDR3 bases are TGTGCCAGCAGCGAATTCCTTCGGGGGGAGACCCAGTACTTC. Translating gives CASSEFLRGETQYF. The variable domain in full, completed from reference TRBV28 and TRBJ2-5, reads DVKVTQSSRYLVKRTGEKVFLECVQDMDHENMFWYRQDPGLGLRLIYFSYDVKMKEKGDIPEGYSVSREKKERFSLILESASTNQTSMYLCASSEFLRGETQYFGPGTRLLVL.

This clonotype was detected ten times or more. One junction end disagrees with the germline gene, perhaps due to a read error. V is TRBV30 and J is TRBJ2-3; a possible D gene is TRBD1 (5 bases). There are 14 residues in the CDR3. Germline lookup yields CDR1 GTSNPN and CDR2 SVGIG (reference sequence). The CDR3 reads CAWSNWGGTNTQYF. CDR3 DNA sequence: TGTGCCTGGAGTAATTGGGGCGGCACAAATACGCAGTATTTT.

Only a few counts were recorded for this clonotype. The chain recombines TRBV4-2 with TRBJ1-5; a weak D match, TRBD1 (5 bases). The CDR3 contains 16 residues. Trimming pared 0 bases from V and 3 bases from J, leaving 12 bases between. Germline CDR1 is LGHNA and CDR2 is YNFKEQ. The CDR3 DNA is TGTGCCAGCAGCCAAGAATCGGGGCTAGTCAATCAGCCCCAGCATTTT. It encodes CASSQESGLVNQPQHF.

Only a few counts were recorded for this clonotype. The rearrangement uses TRBV5-6 and TRBJ1-4, with D possibly matching TRBD1 (5 bases). V was shortened by 4 bases and J by 5 bases, with 15 bases between the two germline ends. Germline V gene sequence: CDR1 SGHDT, CDR2 YYEEEE. This CDR3 has 15 amino acids. The CDR3 DNA is TGTGCCAGCAGCCAACTCGACAGAGACAATGAAAAACTGTTTTTT. This translates into CASSQLDRDNEKLFF.

This clonotype showed up many times. V and J are TRBV2 and TRBJ2-7; 14 bases map to TRBD2. The trim removed 1 base at V and 0 bases at J, leaving 5 bases unmatched. From germline, CDR1 is SNHLY and CDR2 FYNNEI. This CDR3 is 18 amino acids long. The CDR3 DNA is TGTGCCAGCAGTGAAGTGAGCGGGACTAGCGGGAGCTCCTACGAGCAGTACTTC. The encoded protein is CASSEVSGTSGSSYEQYF.

This clonotype was recorded many times. The V and J genes are TRBV11-3 and TRBJ2-1; D gene ambiguous. Germline V gene data show CDR1 as SGHNT and CDR2 as YENEEA. CDR3 size: 11 residues. The V end lost 5 bases, the J end lost 10 bases, and 9 bases lay between the germline ends. This CDR3 is CASSRTREQFF. CDR3 sequence (DNA): TGTGCCAGCAGCCGCACCCGGGAGCAGTTCTTC.

This chain links TRBV19 with TRBJ1-2, with 7 bases identical to TRBD1. The CDR3 is 14 amino acids. J was trimmed by 7 bases and V by 6 bases; bases with no gene match: 11. Germline V gene data show CDR1 as LNHDA and CDR2 as SQIVND (reference sequence). CDR3 residues: CASSTWTGVVGYTF. DNA for the CDR3: TGTGCCAGTAGCACCTGGACAGGAGTAGTTGGCTACACCTTC.

The chain uses TRBV19 and TRBJ2-7, with 10 bases matching TRBD2. Trimming at V came to 1 base and at J to 5 bases, leaving 5 bases not matched to a gene. This CDR3 is 15 amino acids long. CDR1 LNHDA and CDR2 SQIVND come from the germline V gene (reference sequence). CDR3 amino acids: CASSIGSSGSDEQYF. The CDR3 DNA reads TGTGCCAGTAGTATAGGTTCTAGCGGGAGCGACGAGCAGTACTTC.